The 15 T cell receptor beta chains in this list originate from one sample, sequenced in a study of T cell repertoires in cytomegalovirus infection. From the reads, TCRdb called clonotypes with MiXCR, one entry per CDR3 protein. The repertoire holds approximately 910,000 distinct CDR3 sequences, with approximately 33% as singletons. Their cognate antigens are unknown. Sequences were derived from cultured CD8+ T cells from PBMCs, sampled from culture after CMV antigen stimulation. The receptors derive from a human donor in good health (CMV status not recorded). Some clones in this sample may be carry-over from other donors' samples.

Note on this clonotype: A much larger clone differs by one base, so this may be a read error. The chain joins TRBV6-5 to TRBJ2-1; 10 positions agree with TRBD2. The CDR3 consists of 16 residues. The germline CDR1 and CDR2 sequences are MNHEY and SVGAGI. The CDR3 spells CASGYSLAGDYNEQFF. The CDR3 DNA follows: TGTGCCAGCGGTTACTCCCTAGCGGGGGACTACAATGAGCAGTTCTTC.

The chain is built from TRBV7-9 and TRBJ2-2, with D perhaps matching TRBD2 (5 bases). The CDR3 runs 14 residues. V was cut by 1 base and J by 9 bases, with 12 bases left in between. The germline CDR1 and CDR2 sequences are SEHNR and FQNEAQ (reference sequence). As DNA, the CDR3 is TGTGCCAGCAGCTTAGATTGGGGAGCCAGGGAGCTGTTTTTT. It specifies CASSLDWGARELFF.

Of note for this clonotype: One end of the junction does not line up with germline, which may come from a read error. The V and J genes are TRBV19 and TRBJ1-5; possibly TRBD1 for D (6 bases). CDR1 is LNHDA, CDR2 SQIVND, per germline (reference sequence). The CDR3 is 15 residues long. The CDR3 DNA follows: TGTGCCAGTAGCCTCTTCGCAGGGGCCGGTCAGACCCAGCATTTT. Amino acids: CASSLFAGAGQTQHF.

The chain carries TRBV7-9 and TRBJ2-4, with 10 bases identical to TRBD2. Germline trimming cut 5 bases from V and 1 base from J; bases unmatched to any gene: 2. The germline V gene encodes CDR1 SEHNR and CDR2 FQNEAQ (reference sequence). The CDR3 extends over 15 amino acids. In DNA, the CDR3 is TGTGCCAGCAGCCATAGCGGGGGGGCCAAAAACATTCAGTACTTC. This translates into CASSHSGGAKNIQYF.

This chain connects TRBV4-1 to TRBJ2-1; 7 bases are a match to TRBD1. The germline V gene has CDR1 MGHRA and CDR2 YSYEKL. The length of the CDR3 is 16 residues. V gave up 0 bases and J gave up 9 bases; unmatched junction bases: 11. In DNA, the CDR3 is TGCGCCAGCAGCCAAGATTGGACAGGCCCGGTGGGTGAGCAGTTCTTC. Translated: CASSQDWTGPVGEQFF.

The chain couples TRBV7-9 to TRBJ1-1; D is unresolved. The CDR3 totals 12 residues. V lost 10 bases and J lost 0, with 9 bases in between. Germline CDR1 reads SEHNR; CDR2 reads FQNEAQ (reference sequence). In DNA form, the CDR3 reads TGTGCCACCCTCCGTGTGAACACTGAAGCTTTCTTT. Its protein is CATLRVNTEAFF.

The chain carries TRBV5-1 and TRBJ1-1; tentative D call: TRBD1 (5 bases). Germline V gives CDR1 SGHRS, CDR2 YFSETQ. The V gene lost 0 bases and the J gene lost 2 bases, with 11 bases spanning the gap. This CDR3 spans 15 amino acids. The CDR3 region has the DNA TGCGCCAGCAGCTTGGAGGGACGGGGAAACACTGAAGCTTTCTTT. This gives the protein CASSLEGRGNTEAFF.

This sequence joins TRBV4-3 and TRBJ2-1; D unresolved. The CDR3 has 14 residues. CDR1 is LGHNA and CDR2 is YSLEER in the germline V gene. V gave up 1 base and J gave up 8 bases, with 12 bases separating them. The CDR3 sequence: CASSQVSFWDEQFF. The CDR3 region has the DNA TGCGCCAGCAGCCAAGTATCCTTTTGGGATGAGCAGTTCTTC.

This clonotype was found a few times. The chain is built from TRBV7-2 and TRBJ2-2, with a possible D match to TRBD1 (5 bases). Germline loops: CDR1 SGHTA, CDR2 FQGNSA. V was cut by 6 bases and J by 0 bases, with 11 bases left in between. The CDR3 consists of 15 residues. The CDR3 nucleotides read TGTGCCAGCAGAGACAGAGTCGCGAACACCGGGGAGCTGTTTTTT. This gives the protein CASRDRVANTGELFF.

The rearrangement links TRBV19 to TRBJ1-1; the match to TRBD1 covers 9 bases. Trimming at V came to 3 bases and at J to 6 bases, leaving 5 bases not matched to a gene. Per germline, CDR1 LNHDA and CDR2 SQIVND (reference sequence). CDR3 length: 14 amino acids. CDR3 loop: CASSMVQGAAEAFF. The CDR3 DNA reads TGTGCCAGTAGTATGGTACAGGGGGCGGCTGAAGCTTTCTTT.

The chain couples TRBV5-4 to TRBJ2-1, with 9 positions matching TRBD2. Per germline, CDR1 SGHNT and CDR2 YYREEE (reference sequence). The CDR3 extends over 15 amino acids. Trimming at V came to 0 bases and at J to 5 bases, leaving 3 bases not matched to a gene. The CDR3 region is CASSLGLAVDNEQFF. The CDR3 DNA sequence: TGTGCCAGCAGCTTGGGACTAGCGGTAGACAATGAGCAGTTCTTC.

J is TRBJ2-1 and V is TRBV6-2 or TRBV6-3; weak D call: TRBD1 (6 bases). V lost 2 bases and J lost 5, with 10 bases in between. The CDR3 runs 14 residues. Germline lookup yields CDR1 MNHEY and CDR2 SVGEGT. As DNA, the CDR3 is TGTGCCAGCAGTTACACCGGGACAAACAATGAGCAGTTCTTC. It translates to CASSYTGTNNEQFF.

This clonotype came up many times. The chain uses TRBV6-6 and TRBJ1-2; D is undetermined. Germline V gives CDR1 MNHNY, CDR2 SVGAGI (reference sequence). The CDR3 sequence is 14 residues long. Trimming took off 7 bases at V and 1 base at J, with 13 bases between the two ends. The CDR3 loop reads CASITIRGNYGYTF. The CDR3 DNA follows: TGTGCCAGCATTACTATCCGGGGTAACTATGGCTACACCTTC.

The chain combines TRBV5-6 with TRBJ1-6; 8 bases map to TRBD1. J was trimmed by 3 bases and V by 4 bases; bases with no gene match: 3. Germline V gene lookup returns CDR1 SGHDT and CDR2 YYEEEE. This CDR3 is built from 15 residues. CDR3 in DNA: TGTGCCAGCAGCGACGACAGGGGCTATAATTCACCCCTCCACTTT. Amino acids: CASSDDRGYNSPLHF.

The V gene is TRBV2, the J gene TRBJ1-5; possible D gene TRBD1, 6 bases. CDR1 SNHLY and CDR2 FYNNEI come from the germline V gene. This CDR3 is 15 amino acids long. Trimming shortened V by 6 bases and J by 1 base, and 13 bases separated the two germline ends. The CDR3 loop is CASRGGLGSNQPQHF. DNA of the CDR3: TGTGCCAGCAGAGGGGGGTTGGGCAGCAATCAGCCCCAGCATTTT.